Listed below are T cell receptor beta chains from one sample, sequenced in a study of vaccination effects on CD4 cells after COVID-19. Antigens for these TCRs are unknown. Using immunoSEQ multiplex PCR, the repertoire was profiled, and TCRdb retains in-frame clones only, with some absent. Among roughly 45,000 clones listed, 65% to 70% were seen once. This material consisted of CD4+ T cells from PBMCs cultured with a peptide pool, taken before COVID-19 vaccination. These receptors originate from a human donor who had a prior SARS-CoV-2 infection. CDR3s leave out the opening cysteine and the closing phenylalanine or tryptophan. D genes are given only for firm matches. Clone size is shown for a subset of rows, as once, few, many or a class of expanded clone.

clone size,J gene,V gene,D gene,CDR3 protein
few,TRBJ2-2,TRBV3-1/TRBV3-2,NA,ASSTTAGSYTGELF
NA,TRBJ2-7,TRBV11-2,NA,ASGTWAYEQY
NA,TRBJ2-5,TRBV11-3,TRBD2,ASSFGTSGGAEETQY
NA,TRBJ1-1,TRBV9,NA,ASSARGGTGGEAF
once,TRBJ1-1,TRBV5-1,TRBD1,ASTRGPGLDTEAF
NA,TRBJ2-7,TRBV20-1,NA,SASPHSRGYEQY
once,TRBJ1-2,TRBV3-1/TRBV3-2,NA,ASSQDASPNYGYT
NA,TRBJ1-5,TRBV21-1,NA,ASSILRGGWDPDQPQH
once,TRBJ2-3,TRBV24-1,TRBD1,ATSAALQGYTDTQY
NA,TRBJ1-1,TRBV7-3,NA,ASSLTAGDTEAF
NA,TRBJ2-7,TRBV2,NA,ASSEQGVYEQY
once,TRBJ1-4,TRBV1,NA,TSSQADEKLF
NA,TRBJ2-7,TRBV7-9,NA,ASSGKYRDKGVYEQY
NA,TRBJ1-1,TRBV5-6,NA,ASSWGDTEAF
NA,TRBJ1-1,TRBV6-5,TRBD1,ASRTGSAEAF
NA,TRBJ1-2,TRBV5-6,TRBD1,ASSLSGTDYGYT
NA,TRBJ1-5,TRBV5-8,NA,ASSLFQTAPQH
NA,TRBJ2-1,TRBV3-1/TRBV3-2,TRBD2,ASSQRERGGYNEQF
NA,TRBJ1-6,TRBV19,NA,ASSPGISSSYNSPLH
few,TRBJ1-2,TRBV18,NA,ASSPPSDGPSNYGYT
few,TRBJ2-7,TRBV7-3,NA,ASSLMADNYEQY
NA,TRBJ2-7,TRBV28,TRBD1,ASSRGRYGQY
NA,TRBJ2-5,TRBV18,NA,ASSPPAGQLYQETQY
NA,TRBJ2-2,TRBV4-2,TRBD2,ASSQEGSGTGGELF
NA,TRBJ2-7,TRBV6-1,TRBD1,ASSEAGTGSYEQY
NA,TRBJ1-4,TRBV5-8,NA,ASSLLFWVDEKLF
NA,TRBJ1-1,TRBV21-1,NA,ASSKETGINTEAF
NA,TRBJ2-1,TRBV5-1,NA,ASSSEGEQF
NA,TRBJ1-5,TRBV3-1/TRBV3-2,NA,ASSQVWGGQPQH
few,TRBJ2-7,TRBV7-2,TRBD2,ASSYGAGAYEQY
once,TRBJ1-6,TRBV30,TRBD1,AWSSGQGSSPLH
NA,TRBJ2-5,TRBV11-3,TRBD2,ASSPGLAGDIETQY
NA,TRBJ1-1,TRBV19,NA,ASSRQAGVAF
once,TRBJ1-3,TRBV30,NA,AWKAGDSGNTIY
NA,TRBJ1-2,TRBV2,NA,ASRLGTANYGYT
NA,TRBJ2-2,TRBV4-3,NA,ASSQVATGELF
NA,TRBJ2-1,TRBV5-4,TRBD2,ASRSGLAGGSSYNEQF
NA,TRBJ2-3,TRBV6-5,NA,ASSYLGGTDTQY
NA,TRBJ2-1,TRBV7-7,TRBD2,ASSLAGVASYNEQF
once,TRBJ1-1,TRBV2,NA,ASSAQGSNTEAF
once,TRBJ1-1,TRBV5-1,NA,ASSAAPTGYTEAF
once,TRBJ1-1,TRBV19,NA,ASRRGTALNTEAF
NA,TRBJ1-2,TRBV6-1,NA,ASSEGDIGGYT
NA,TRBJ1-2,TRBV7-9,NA,ASSPESVTGYT
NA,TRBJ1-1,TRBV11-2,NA,ASSPPPQPHAAF
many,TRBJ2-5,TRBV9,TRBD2,ASTPIAGGLETQY
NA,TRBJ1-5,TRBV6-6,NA,ASSYVGGYQPQH
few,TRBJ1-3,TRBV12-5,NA,ASGQGDRVAGNTIY
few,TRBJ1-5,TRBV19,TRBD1,ASSRDRVSNQPQH
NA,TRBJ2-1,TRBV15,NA,ATSRDEISAYGVSSYNEQF
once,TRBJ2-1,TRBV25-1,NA,ASSEIGGHEQF
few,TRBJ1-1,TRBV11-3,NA,ASSRALGASTEAF
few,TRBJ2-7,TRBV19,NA,ASSTKGSGSYEQY
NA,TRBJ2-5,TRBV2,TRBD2,ASKGGRAETQY
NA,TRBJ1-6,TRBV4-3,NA,ASSQDVGGAGSPLH